The entry that follows covers one T cell receptor beta chain sequence. What antigen it recognizes has not been identified. Base-call qualities are not available, and no considerably larger clone is one nucleotide away. From its cysteine to its phenylalanine, the CDR3 spans 13 amino acids. Solely the CDR3 DNA is kept, with 39 bases framed from the first base. CDR1 and CDR2 are drawn from the germline V gene (reference sequence): GTSNPN, SVGIG. V loses 0 bases, J loses 8 bases, and the germline ends lie 14 bases apart. This specimen's treatment or condition label, interpreted: roughly nine-day PBMC culture with coronavirus spike peptide pools or control peptides (ViraFEST assay). The ViraFEST assay, used in the study, expanded antigen-specific T cells with peptide pools and then identified the expanded clonotypes through TCR sequencing. The positive SARS-CoV-2 PCR tests of the convalescent patients were dated from March to December 2020, before the Alpha, Beta and Delta variants emerged in the United States. Over 1.5 million PBMCs per well were cultured in IMDM with about 5% human AB serum and about 9.2 IU/ml IL-2, plus 10 ug/ml peptide pools. Half of the culture medium was replaced with fresh IL-2-containing medium on days 3 and 7. After 9 to 11 days of culture, CD4+ T cells were isolated by negative selection with the EasySep CD4+ T cell isolation kit. Ficoll-Paque Plus gradient centrifugation was used to isolate PBMCs from whole blood, and the isolated PBMCs were then either used fresh or cryopreserved at -140C. Culture conditions were generally each tested in triplicate wells.

This sample was taken from a study of vaccination and CD4 T cells after COVID-19 (dated by TCRdb to between 2021 and 2024). Background for the entire study: Every convalescent patient had a positive nasal swab PCR test for SARS-CoV-2, with mild disease in about 9 patients and severe disease in one. The cultures were stimulated with overlapping spike peptide pools from SARS-CoV-2 and from the common cold coronaviruses HCoV-NL63, HCoV-OC43 and HCoV-229E. Post-COVID blood samples from convalescent patients were collected a median of approximately 93 days after diagnosis, with a range of 35 to 161 days. In around ten COVID-19 convalescent patients and 4 infection-naive healthy vaccine recipients, the spike-specific CD4+ TCR repertoire before mRNA vaccination was compared with the repertoire after mRNA vaccination. Control cultures used a CEFX viral epitope pool as positive control, an HIV-1 Nef peptide pool as negative control, or no peptide. In the convalescent cohort there were six males and four females, among whom were two Hispanic individuals, seven Caucasians, two Asians and one multiracial person. Post-vaccine blood samples were collected a median of 72 days after the second vaccine dose, ranging from about 13 to 250 days. Each participant got two doses of either the Pfizer-BioNTech BNT162b2 vaccine (n=8) or the Moderna mRNA-1273 vaccine (n=2).

The full study reports these points: Relatively few convalescent patients were included in the study, and early timepoints after natural infection were not analyzed. Nearly all vaccine-specific clones in convalescent patients (304 of 307) were mono-reactive for SARS-CoV-2 spike rather than cross-reactive with common cold coronaviruses. Among convalescent patients, a median about 90% of the SARS-CoV-2-reactive clones seen after vaccination appeared only after vaccination, which suggests priming specific to the vaccine. The median number of SARS-CoV-2-reactive clonotypes rose from about 23 after infection to 38 after vaccination, but the change was not significant.

Library preparation was by PCR. TCR sequencing of DNA from cultured CD4+ T cells used the Oncomine TCR Beta short-read assay at the Johns Hopkins FTIC core. Genomic DNA was extracted from the cultured CD4+ T cells with the QIAamp micro DNA kit. Oncomine TCR Beta libraries made from cultured CD4+ T cells were pooled using unique dual indexes and sequenced on an Illumina iSeq 100. The study's own analysis went as follows. Non-productive sequences were filtered out, and CDR3s that did not start with C, did not end with F or W, or were shorter than 7 amino acids were discarded. Antigen-specific clonotypes were identified using the MANAFEST web application through comparison of peptide-stimulated wells with reference and other culture wells. For a clone to be called positive, the clone needed an FDR below 0.05, an odds ratio above 5, and a productive frequency above 0.1% in at least two of three replicate wells. Cross-reactive clonotypes were defined as significantly expanded in both SARS-CoV-2 spike wells and at least one common cold coronavirus spike condition. Levenshtein distances (stringdist) and unrooted phylogenetic trees (ape) in R version 3.6.1 were used to assess CDR3 homology. TCRdb itself trimmed the public reads at Q25 with fastp, ran MiXCR and retained productive beta chains. A single entry per CDR3 protein holds the most common genes and DNA from its merged rows. The V and J calls were not made by the authors but by TCRdb's processing. A total of under 20,000 distinct CDR3 sequences appear in this sample, around 40% of them only once. The top ten constitute about 20% of the sample.

This receptor was identified in a human donor with COVID-19. The chain was built from TRBV30 and TRBJ2-7; no D gene call is confident. The sequencing input was cultured CD4+ T cells from blood. The DNA sequence reads TGTGCCTGGAGTGTTAGATCAGGCATAAAGCAGTACTTC. This is translated as CAWSVRSGIKQYF.